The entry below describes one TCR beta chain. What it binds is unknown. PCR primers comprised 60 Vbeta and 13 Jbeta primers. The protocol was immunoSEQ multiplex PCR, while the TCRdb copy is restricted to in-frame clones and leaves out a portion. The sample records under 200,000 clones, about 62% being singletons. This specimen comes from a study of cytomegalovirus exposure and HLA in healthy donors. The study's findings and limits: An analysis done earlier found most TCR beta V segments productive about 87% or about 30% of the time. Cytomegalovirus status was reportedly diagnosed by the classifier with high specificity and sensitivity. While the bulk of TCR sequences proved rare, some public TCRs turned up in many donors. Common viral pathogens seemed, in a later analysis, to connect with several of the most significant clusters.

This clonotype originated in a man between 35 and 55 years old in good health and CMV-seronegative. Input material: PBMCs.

CDR3 in DNA: TGTGCCAGCAGCAGGGTTGCTCAGCCCCAGCATTTT. Translation: CASSRVAQPQHF. The chain is built from TRBV6-6 and TRBJ1-5; D perhaps matches TRBD1 (5 bases). V dropped 6 bases and J dropped 6 bases, with 9 bases sitting between them. The CDR3 sequence is 12 residues long. Germline loops: CDR1 MNHNY, CDR2 SVGAGI (reference sequence).